The clone carrying this T cell receptor (beta chain) was picked up many times. CDR1 is MNHEY and CDR2 is SVGAGI in the germline V gene. This CDR3 region has 16 residues. Trimming took off 0 bases at V and 5 bases at J, with 16 bases between the two ends. The sample originates from a study of blood T cell repertoires in COVID-19. How the authors handled the data: Amplification with reference gene primers provided the estimates of nucleated cell counts. Clones were sequenced by immunoSEQ multiplex PCR, and TCRdb holds only the in-frame ones, with some missing. V and J calls and clone size are copied from that table; D and trimming were computed from the DNA. The profile shows fewer than 300,000 clones, 85% of them singletons. Participant age was roughly 18 to 95 years, and participants resided in roughly 25 US areas. Each participant's cohort was designated according to participant-reported clinical history.

The chain recombines TRBV6-5 with TRBJ2-5, with D possibly matching TRBD2 (6 bases). Sequencing used PBMCs or T cells enriched from blood (not recorded which). The TCR sequence derives from a woman in her fifties or sixties who had recovered from COVID-19. In nucleotides, the CDR3 is TGTGCCAGCAGTTACTCGATCGCGATGGGGGGTGAGACCCAGTACTTC. It specifies CASSYSIAMGGETQYF.